Here is one T cell receptor (beta chain) with its context. PCR used 60 Vbeta primers and 13 Jbeta primers. TCRdb's copy holds only in-frame clones and misses some; the assay was immunoSEQ multiplex PCR. The data show some 180,000 clones, roughly 13% seen once. The CDR3 runs 14 residues. The germline V gene encodes CDR1 MNHEY and CDR2 SVGAGI. The trim removed 6 bases at V and 2 bases at J, leaving 7 bases unmatched. The data are from a study of cytomegalovirus exposure and HLA in healthy donors. The sequence derives from a man aged 45-65 years in good health and CMV-seropositive. The rearrangement links TRBV6-5 to TRBJ2-7, with 7 nucleotides matching TRBD2. Specimen: PBMCs. CDR3 nucleotides: TGTGCCAGCAGGTCTTCCGGGGGGACCTACGAGCAGTACGTC. Translation gives CASRSSGGTYEQYV.